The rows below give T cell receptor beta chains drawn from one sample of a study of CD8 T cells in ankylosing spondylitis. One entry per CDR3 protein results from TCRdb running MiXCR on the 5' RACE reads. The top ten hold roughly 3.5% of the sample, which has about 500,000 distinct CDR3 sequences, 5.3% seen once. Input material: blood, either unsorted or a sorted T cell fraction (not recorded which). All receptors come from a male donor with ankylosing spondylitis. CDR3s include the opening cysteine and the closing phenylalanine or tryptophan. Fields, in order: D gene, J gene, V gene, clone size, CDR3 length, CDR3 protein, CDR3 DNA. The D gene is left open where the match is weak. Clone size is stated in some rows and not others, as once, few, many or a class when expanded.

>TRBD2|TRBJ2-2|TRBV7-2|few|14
CASSFRTSTGELFF
TGTGCCAGCAGCTTTCGGACTAGCACCGGGGAGCTGTTTTTT
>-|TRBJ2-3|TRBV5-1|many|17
CASSWKLLGGMPDTQYF
TGCGCCAGCAGCTGGAAATTACTAGGGGGAATGCCTGATACGCAGTATTTT
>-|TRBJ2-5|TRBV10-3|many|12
CAISGTEETQYF
TGTGCCATCAGTGGGACGGAAGAGACCCAGTACTTC
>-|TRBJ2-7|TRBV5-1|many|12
CASSLQGNEQYF
TGCGCCAGCAGCTTACAGGGCAACGAGCAGTACTTC
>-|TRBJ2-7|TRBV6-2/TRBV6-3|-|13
CASSRSRDYEQYF
TGTGCCAGCAGTCGAAGCAGGGACTACGAGCAGTACTTC
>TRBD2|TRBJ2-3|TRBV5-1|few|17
CASSPGTSGTSTDTQYF
TGCGCCAGCAGCCCTGGGACTAGCGGTACTAGCACAGATACGCAGTATTTT
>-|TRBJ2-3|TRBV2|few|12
CASSERADTQYF
TGTGCCAGCAGTGAGCGGGCAGATACGCAGTATTTT
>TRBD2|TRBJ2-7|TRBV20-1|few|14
CSATTSGGHYEQYF
TGCAGTGCTACTACTAGCGGGGGGCACTACGAGCAGTACTTC
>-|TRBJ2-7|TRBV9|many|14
CASSPDRAEDEQYF
TGTGCCAGCAGCCCAGACCGGGCCGAGGACGAGCAGTACTTC
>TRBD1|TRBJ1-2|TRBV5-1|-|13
CASTRGRNYGYTF
TGCGCCAGTACCAGGGGGCGAAACTATGGCTACACCTTC
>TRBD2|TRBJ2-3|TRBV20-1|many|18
CSARDFGGLAGGTDTQYF
TGCAGTGCTAGAGATTTTGGGGGACTAGCGGGAGGCACAGATACGCAGTATTTT
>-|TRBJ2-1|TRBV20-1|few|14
CSASLISSYNEQFF
TGCAGTGCCTCATTGATTAGCTCCTACAATGAGCAGTTCTTC
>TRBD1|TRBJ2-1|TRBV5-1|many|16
CASRQQGASSYNEQFF
TGCGCCAGCAGACAACAGGGGGCCAGCTCCTACAATGAGCAGTTCTTC
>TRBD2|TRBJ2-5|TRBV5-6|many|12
CASSSGGGTQYF
TGTGCCAGCAGCAGCGGGGGGGGGACCCAGTACTTC
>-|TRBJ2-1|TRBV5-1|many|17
CASSLVRRGLSYNEQFF
TGCGCCAGCAGCTTGGTACGTCGCGGTCTATCCTACAATGAGCAGTTCTTC
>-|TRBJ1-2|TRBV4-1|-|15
CASSQDPGGLYGYTF
TGCGCCAGCAGCCAAGATCCCGGTGGGCTCTATGGCTACACCTTC
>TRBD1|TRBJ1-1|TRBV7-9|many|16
CASSLGGGQLNTEAFF
TGTGCCAGCAGCTTAGGGGGGGGACAGTTGAACACTGAAGCTTTCTTT
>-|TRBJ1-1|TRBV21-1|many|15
CASSNRQHMNTEAFF
TGTGCCAGCAGCAATCGGCAGCACATGAACACTGAAGCTTTCTTT
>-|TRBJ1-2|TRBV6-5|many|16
CASSYEPLVGAYGYTF
TGTGCCAGCAGTTACGAACCTCTAGTGGGGGCCTATGGCTACACCTTC
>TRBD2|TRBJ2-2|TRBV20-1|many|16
CSARRTSGRIIGELFF
TGCAGTGCGAGAAGGACTAGCGGGAGAATCATCGGGGAGCTGTTTTTT
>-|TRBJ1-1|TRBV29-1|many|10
CSALGPKAFF
TGCAGCGCCCTCGGGCCCAAAGCTTTCTTT
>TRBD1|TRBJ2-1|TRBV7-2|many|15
CASSSDRGLYNEQFF
TGTGCCAGCAGTTCCGACAGGGGCCTTTACAATGAGCAGTTCTTC
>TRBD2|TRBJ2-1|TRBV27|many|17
CASSLIATSGAYNEQFF
TGTGCCAGCAGTTTAATCGCAACTAGCGGGGCCTACAATGAGCAGTTCTTC
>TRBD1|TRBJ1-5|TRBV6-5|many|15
CASSYGATGNQPQHF
TGTGCCAGCAGTTACGGAGCGACAGGGAATCAGCCCCAGCATTTT
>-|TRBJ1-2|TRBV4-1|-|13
CASSPRDFWGYTF
TGCGCCAGCAGCCCCCGGGACTTCTGGGGCTACACCTTC
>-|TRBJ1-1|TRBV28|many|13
CASRPRRRDEAFF
TGTGCCAGCAGGCCCCGAAGGAGGGATGAAGCTTTCTTT
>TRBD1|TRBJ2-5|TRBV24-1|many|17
CATSRSRDRGRQETQYF
TGTGCCACCAGTCGAAGCCGGGACAGGGGTCGGCAAGAGACCCAGTACTTC
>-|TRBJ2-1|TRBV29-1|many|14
CSAPYGVSYNEQFF
TGCAGCGCCCCCTACGGTGTCTCCTACAATGAGCAGTTCTTC
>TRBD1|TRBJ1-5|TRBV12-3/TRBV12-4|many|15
CASSNRGGSNQPQHF
TGTGCCAGCAGTAACAGGGGTGGAAGCAATCAGCCCCAGCATTTT